The sequence of this T cell receptor beta chain was determined in a study of shared clonotypes between healthy human individuals (dated by TCRdb to between 2020 and 2021). Concerning the study at large: A few men and a couple of women, aged 18 to 49 years, made up the cohort. Leukapheresis yielded between about 0.9 and 9.5 billion PBMCs per donor. Blood TCR repertoires of roughly five healthy adults were deeply sequenced to estimate repertoire size and the extent of clonotype sharing between individuals. Libraries were prepared and TCR repertoires were sequenced by different laboratories using diverse techniques, in order to increase sequencing depth and limit assay-specific biases. For each donor, three plates each were used for CD4 naive and CD4 memory, two plates were used for CD8 naive, and one plate was used for CD8 memory.

Details on this clone: No antigen is known for it. The input lacks base qualities; no much larger clone sits a single base away.

Using the deep immunoSEQ assay, TCR CDR3 regions were amplified from genomic DNA by multiplex PCR. Extracted genomic DNA from each cell subset was spread evenly across all wells of several immunoSEQ 96-well plates, with each plate serving as a replicate. Each replicate PCR for sorted subsets received about 220 ng genomic DNA, equal to some 32,000 T cell genomes. The purified libraries were quantified using a Qubit 3.0 fluorometer, sized with a Bioanalyzer 2100, and then quantified again using the KAPA Library Quantification kit. Each immunoSEQ 96-well plate was sequenced on its own single-read 150-cycle Illumina NextSeq 550 flow cell. As for the original processing: Because the immunoSEQ output held only junctional sequences and lacked quality scores, the filtering could not match the filtering applied to full-length reads. Sequences were annotated with PyIR, a Python wrapper for IgBLAST v1.9, and V/J genes and CDR3 were assigned using IMGT germline references. Any read was removed if the V/J assignment was weak (E-value above 1e-6), the CDR3 was missing, or the read contained stop codons, out-of-frame junctions, or ambiguous translated residues. V3J clonotypes were defined as sequences sharing an identical inferred V gene, J gene, and CDR3 amino acid sequence. The percentage overlap between two repertoires was calculated by dividing the number of shared unique clonotypes by the size of the smaller repertoire. Three approaches were used to assess repertoire richness: RTK rarefaction, the Chao1 estimator, and Recon v2.1 estimates of unobserved clonotypes. For all TCRbeta clonotypes obtained by the gDNA method from a handful of donors, generation probabilities were computed with OLGA. TCRdb retrieved this table from immuneACCESS and kept in-frame rearrangements only. Not all clones are present; in checked studies, unresolved V genes account for under half, and no reason is known for the remainder. The V and J calls and the clone size are those of that table, but D and trimming were determined from the DNA. This sample is represented by under 2.5 million clones; around 90% of them were singletons. The top ten clones comprise more than 0.35% of the sample.

CDR1 and CDR2 (MDHEN, SYDVKM) derive from the germline V gene. Trimming removed 2 bases from V and 3 bases from J, leaving 17 bases between the germline ends. The CDR3 measures 16 amino acids from cysteine to phenylalanine. CDR3 DNA only is kept here, 48 bases in frame from base 1. The donors were healthy, HIV-negative adults with no recently reported acute infections or vaccinations. Every donor was a Caucasian adult living in Nashville, Tennessee, USA. CD4+ T cells were enriched through magnetic negative selection, after which naive cells were positively selected on CD45RA and the remaining negative fraction served as the memory subset. Blood was obtained by leukapheresis, after which PBMCs were separated by Ficoll-Histopaque density gradient centrifugation and cryopreserved in liquid nitrogen vapor phase. Purity and quantity of every magnetically sorted T cell population were checked by analytical flow cytometry. Genomic DNA was isolated from every sorted fraction and measured by UV absorbance on a Nanodrop 2000c.

Summary of the overall study and its limitations: Because the study included only a small number of donors, the genetic and exposure-history diversity represented was limited. Naive subsets generally had larger estimated clonotype richness than memory subsets. Compared with non-shared clonotypes, the clonotypes found in all four sorted-subset donors had higher generation probabilities. Sampling was limited to blood, and TCR repertoires in tissue likely differ from TCR repertoires in blood. Rarefaction of sorted-subset datasets indicated incomplete sequencing despite the large sequencing depth. Pairwise subsampling indicated that sequencing depth was expected to affect the degree of clonotype sharing among donors. Roughly 5.2% of naive CD4, 3.5% of naive CD8, roughly 2.5% of memory CD4, and approximately 0.39% of memory CD8 clonotypes were shared across a few donors.

Sequenced: naive CD4+ T cells from PBMCs. According to the study, the label for this sample's cell subset or site signals: CD45RA+ positively selected. The rearranged segments are TRBV28 and TRBJ2-7; the D call is possibly TRBD1 or TRBD2, each sharing 6 bases. The TCR sequence derives from a young man in good health. Some clones in this sample may be carry-over from other donors' samples. The sequence in DNA is TGTGCCAGCAGTTTAGGCGGGACATGGACTAACTACGAGCAGTACTTC. Its protein reads: CASSLGGTWTNYEQYF.